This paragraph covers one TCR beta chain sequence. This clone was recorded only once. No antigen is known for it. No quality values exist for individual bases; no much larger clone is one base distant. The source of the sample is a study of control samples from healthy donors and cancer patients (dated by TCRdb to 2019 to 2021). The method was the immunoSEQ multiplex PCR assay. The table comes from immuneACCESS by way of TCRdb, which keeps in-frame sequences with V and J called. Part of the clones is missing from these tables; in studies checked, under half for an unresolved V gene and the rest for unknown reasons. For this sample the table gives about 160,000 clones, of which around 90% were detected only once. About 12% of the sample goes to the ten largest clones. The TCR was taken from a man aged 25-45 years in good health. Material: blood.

The nucleotide sequence reads TGTGCCAGCAGTGAGGAAGGGGCTGGGTATGGCTACACCTTC. It translates to CASSEEGAGYGYTF. Recombination connected TRBV6-4 to TRBJ1-2, with TRBD1 perhaps the D gene, on 5 matching bases. The germline V gene provides CDR1 MRHNA and CDR2 SNTAGT. The V and J ends are trimmed by 3 bases and 5 bases, leaving 13 bases between them. The CDR3 measures 14 amino acids from cysteine to phenylalanine. Here the CDR3 DNA is all that survives: 42 bases in frame from base 1.